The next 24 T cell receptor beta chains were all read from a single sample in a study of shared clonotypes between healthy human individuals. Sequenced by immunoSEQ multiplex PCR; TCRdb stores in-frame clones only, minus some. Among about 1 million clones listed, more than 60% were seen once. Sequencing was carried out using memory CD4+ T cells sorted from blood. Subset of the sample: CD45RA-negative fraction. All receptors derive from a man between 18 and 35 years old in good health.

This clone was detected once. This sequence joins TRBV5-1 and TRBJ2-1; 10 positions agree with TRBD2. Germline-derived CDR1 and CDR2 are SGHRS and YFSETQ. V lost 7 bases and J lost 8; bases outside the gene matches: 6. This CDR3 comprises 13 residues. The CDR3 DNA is TGCGCCAGCTTCACTAGCGGGATAGATGAGCAGTTCTTC. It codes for CASFTSGIDEQFF.

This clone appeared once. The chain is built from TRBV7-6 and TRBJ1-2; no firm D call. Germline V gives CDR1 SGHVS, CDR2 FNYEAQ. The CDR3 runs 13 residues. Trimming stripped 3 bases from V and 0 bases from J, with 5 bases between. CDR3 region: CASSLDPNYGYTF. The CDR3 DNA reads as TGTGCCAGCAGCTTGGACCCTAACTATGGCTACACCTTC. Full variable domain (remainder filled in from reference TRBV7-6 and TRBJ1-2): GAGVSQSPRYKVTKRGQDVALRCDPISGHVSLYWYRQALGQGPEFLTYFNYEAQQDKSGLPNDRFSAERPEGSISTLTIQRTEQRDSAMYRCASSLDPNYGYTFGSGTRLTVV.

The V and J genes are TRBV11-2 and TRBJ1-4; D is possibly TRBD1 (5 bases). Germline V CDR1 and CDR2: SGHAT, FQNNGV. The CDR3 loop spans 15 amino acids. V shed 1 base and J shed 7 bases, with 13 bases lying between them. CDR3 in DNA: TGTGCCAGCAGCTTAGTGGGGGAGAAGGTTGAAAAACTGTTTTTT. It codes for CASSLVGEKVEKLFF.

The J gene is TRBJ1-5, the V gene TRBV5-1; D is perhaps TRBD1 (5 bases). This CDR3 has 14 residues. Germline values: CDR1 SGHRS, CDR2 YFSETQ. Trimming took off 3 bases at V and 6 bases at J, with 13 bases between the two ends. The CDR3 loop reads CASSSGLDGQPQHF. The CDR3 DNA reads TGCGCCAGCAGCTCAGGGCTGGACGGTCAGCCCCAGCATTTT.

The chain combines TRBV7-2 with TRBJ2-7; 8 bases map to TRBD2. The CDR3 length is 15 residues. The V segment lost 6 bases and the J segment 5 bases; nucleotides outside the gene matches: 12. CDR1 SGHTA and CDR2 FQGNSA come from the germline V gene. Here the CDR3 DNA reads TGTGCCAGCAGTGACGCCGGGACTAGTTTCCACGAGCAGTACTTC. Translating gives CASSDAGTSFHEQYF.

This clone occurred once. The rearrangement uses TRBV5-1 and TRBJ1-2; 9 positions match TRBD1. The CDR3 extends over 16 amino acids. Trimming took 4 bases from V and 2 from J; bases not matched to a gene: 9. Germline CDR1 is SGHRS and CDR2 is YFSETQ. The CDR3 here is CASSPLPGTGNYGYTF. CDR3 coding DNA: TGCGCCAGCAGCCCTCTTCCCGGGACAGGGAACTATGGCTACACCTTC.

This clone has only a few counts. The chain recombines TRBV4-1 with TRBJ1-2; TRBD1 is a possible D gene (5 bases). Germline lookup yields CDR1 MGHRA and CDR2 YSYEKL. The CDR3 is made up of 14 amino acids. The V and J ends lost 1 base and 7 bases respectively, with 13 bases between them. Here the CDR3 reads CASSQVTGQGGYTF. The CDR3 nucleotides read TGCGCCAGCAGCCAAGTTACGGGGCAAGGTGGCTACACCTTC.

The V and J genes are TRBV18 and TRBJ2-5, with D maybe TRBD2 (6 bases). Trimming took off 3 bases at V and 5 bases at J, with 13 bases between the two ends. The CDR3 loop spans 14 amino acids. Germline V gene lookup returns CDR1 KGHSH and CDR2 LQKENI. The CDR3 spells CASSPGRGGETQYF. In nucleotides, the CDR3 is TGTGCCAGCTCACCGGGACGCGGAGGGGAGACCCAGTACTTC.

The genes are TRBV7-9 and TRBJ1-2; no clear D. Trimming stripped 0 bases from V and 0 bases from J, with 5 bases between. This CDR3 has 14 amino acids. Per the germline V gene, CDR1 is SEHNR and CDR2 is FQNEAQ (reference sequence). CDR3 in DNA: TGTGCCAGCAGCTTAGCGGCAGCTAACTATGGCTACACCTTC. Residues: CASSLAAANYGYTF.

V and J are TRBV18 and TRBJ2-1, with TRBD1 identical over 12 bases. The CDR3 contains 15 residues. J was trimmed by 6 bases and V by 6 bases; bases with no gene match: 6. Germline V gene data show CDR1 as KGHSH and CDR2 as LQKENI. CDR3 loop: CASSLGQGATNEQFF. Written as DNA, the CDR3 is TGTGCCAGCTCCCTGGGACAGGGGGCTACCAATGAGCAGTTCTTC. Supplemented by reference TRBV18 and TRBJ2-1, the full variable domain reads NAGVMQNPRHLVRRRGQEARLRCSPMKGHSHVYWYRQLPEEGLKFMVYLQKENIIDESGMPKERFSAEFPKEGPSILRIQQVVRGDSAAYFCASSLGQGATNEQFFGPGTRLTVL.

The CDR3 DNA sequence: TGTGCCAGCAGTTTAAGAGCGAGTTATGGCTACACCTTC. Translated: CASSLRASYGYTF. The chain has TRBV28 and TRBJ1-2; the D is unclear. V lost 2 bases and J lost 5, with 9 bases in between. Germline V lookup: CDR1 MDHEN, CDR2 SYDVKM. The CDR3 is 13 residues long.

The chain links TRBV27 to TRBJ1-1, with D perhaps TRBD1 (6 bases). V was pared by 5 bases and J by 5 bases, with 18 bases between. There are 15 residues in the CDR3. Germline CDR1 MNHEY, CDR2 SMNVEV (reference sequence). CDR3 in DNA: TGTGCCAGCAGTCCCCGAACAGGGAAAAGGACTGAAGCTTTCTTT. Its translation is CASSPRTGKRTEAFF.

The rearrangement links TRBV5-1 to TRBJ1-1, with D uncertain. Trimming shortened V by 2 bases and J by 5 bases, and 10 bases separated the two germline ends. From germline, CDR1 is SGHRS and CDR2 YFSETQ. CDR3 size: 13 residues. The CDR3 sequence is CASSFQDSTEAFF. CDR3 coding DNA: TGCGCCAGCAGCTTTCAGGATTCGACTGAAGCTTTCTTT. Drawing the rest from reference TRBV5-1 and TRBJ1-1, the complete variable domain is KAGVTQTPRYLIKTRGQQVTLSCSPISGHRSVSWYQQTPGQGLQFLFEYFSETQRNKGNFPGRFSGRQFSNSRSEMNVSTLELGDSALYLCASSFQDSTEAFFGQGTRLTVV.

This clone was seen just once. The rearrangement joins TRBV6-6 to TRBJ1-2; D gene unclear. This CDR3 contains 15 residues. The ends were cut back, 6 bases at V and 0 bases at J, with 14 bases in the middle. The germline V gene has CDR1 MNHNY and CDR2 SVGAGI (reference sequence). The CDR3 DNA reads TGTGCCAGCAGACTTGCCGGAGTGACTAACTATGGCTACACCTTC. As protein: CASRLAGVTNYGYTF.

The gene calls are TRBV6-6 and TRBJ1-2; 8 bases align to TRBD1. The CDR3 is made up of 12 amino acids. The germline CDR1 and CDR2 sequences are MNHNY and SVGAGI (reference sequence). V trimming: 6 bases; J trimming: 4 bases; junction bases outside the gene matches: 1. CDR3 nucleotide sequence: TGTGCCAGCAGGGGGACAGGCTATGGCTACACCTTC. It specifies CASRGTGYGYTF.

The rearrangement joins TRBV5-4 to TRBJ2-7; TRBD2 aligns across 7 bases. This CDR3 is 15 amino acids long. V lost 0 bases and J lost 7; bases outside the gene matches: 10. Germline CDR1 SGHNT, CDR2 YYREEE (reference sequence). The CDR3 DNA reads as TGTGCCAGCAGCTTGGTGAGCGGGATTCGGGAGGAGCAGTACTTC. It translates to CASSLVSGIREEQYF.

This chain's CDR3 is CASSGSGQGAEAFF. For the CDR3, the DNA is TGTGCCAGCAGTGGATCTGGACAGGGGGCGGAAGCTTTCTTT. The chain recombines TRBV6-6 with TRBJ1-1, with 11 nucleotides matching TRBD1. This CDR3 contains 14 residues. Trimming removed 5 bases from V and 8 bases from J; junction bases left unmatched: 7. The germline V gene has CDR1 MNHNY and CDR2 SVGAGI (reference sequence).

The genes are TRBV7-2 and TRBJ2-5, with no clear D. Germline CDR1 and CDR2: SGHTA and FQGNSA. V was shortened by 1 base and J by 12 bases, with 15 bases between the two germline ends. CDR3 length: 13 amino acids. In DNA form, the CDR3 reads TGTGCCAGCAGCTTAGAATTTGCCCGACCGGAGTACTTC. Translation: CASSLEFARPEYF.

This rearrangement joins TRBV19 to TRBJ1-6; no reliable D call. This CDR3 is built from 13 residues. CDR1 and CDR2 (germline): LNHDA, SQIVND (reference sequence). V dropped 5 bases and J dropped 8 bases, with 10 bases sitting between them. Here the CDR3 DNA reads TGTGCCAGTAGTCGGGCCCCGGATTCACCCCTCCACTTT. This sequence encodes CASSRAPDSPLHF.

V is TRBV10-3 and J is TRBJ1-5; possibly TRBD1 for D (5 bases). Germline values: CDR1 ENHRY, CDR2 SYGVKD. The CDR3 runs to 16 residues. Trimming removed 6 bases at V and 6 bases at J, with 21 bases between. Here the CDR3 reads CAIRLGEGEGGQPQHF. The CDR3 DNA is TGTGCCATCAGGCTAGGGGAAGGAGAGGGAGGTCAGCCCCAGCATTTT.

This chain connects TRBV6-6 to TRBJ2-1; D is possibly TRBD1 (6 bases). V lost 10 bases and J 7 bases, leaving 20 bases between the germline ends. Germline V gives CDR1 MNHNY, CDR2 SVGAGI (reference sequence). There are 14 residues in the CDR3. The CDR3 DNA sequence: TGTGCCACAGGGGATCCGGCCCCTTCTAATGAGCAGTTCTTC. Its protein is CATGDPAPSNEQFF.

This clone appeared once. Here the CDR3 reads CASAKGLAGDNEQFF. CDR3 sequence (DNA): TGTGCTAGTGCCAAGGGACTAGCGGGAGACAATGAGCAGTTCTTC. The chain couples TRBV12-5 to TRBJ2-1, with 14 positions matching TRBD2. Germline values: CDR1 LGHNT, CDR2 FRNRAP. The CDR3 has 15 amino acids. J gave up 5 bases and V 7 bases, and 4 bases lay outside the gene matches.

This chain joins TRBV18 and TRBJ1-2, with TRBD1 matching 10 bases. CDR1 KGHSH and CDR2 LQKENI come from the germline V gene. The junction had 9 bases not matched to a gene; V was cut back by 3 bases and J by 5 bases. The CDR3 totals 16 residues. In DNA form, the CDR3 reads TGTGCCAGCTCACCCTTGGAAACGGGACAGGGGTATGGCTACACCTTC. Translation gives CASSPLETGQGYGYTF.

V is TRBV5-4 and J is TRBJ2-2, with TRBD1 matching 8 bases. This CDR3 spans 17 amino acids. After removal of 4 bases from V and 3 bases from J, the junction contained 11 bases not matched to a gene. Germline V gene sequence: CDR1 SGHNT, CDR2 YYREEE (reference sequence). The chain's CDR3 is CASSVPTGGRDTGELFF. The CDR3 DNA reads TGTGCCAGCAGCGTACCTACAGGGGGGCGCGACACCGGGGAGCTGTTTTTT.